The T cell receptor beta chain described here comes from a study of shared clonotypes between healthy human individuals. Study outcomes and limitations: Sampling included only blood; tissue repertoires likely differ. Several donors had about 5% of their naive CD4 clonotypes in common.

Produced via immunoSEQ multiplex PCR; TCRdb's table is partial and in-frame only. The table includes 330,000 or so clones, 74% detected once. Germline CDR1 MGHDK, CDR2 SYGVNS. This CDR3 has 15 amino acids. The junction had 9 bases not matched to a gene; V was cut back by 3 bases and J by 7 bases. With respect to this clone: Its antigen is currently unknown.

This chain links TRBV25-1 with TRBJ2-1; 7 nucleotides agree with TRBD1. What was sequenced was memory CD4+ T cells sorted from blood. The subset was: CD45RA-negative fraction. The sequence was collected from a young man in good health. This CDR3 is CASSDGAGGRNEQFF. The CDR3 nucleotides read TGTGCCAGCAGTGATGGGGCAGGGGGTCGGAATGAGCAGTTCTTC.